The 29 T cell receptor beta chains below come from one sample, sequenced in a study of blood T cells in healthy people across ages. Then a second PCR, running roughly 7 to 11 cycles, was carried out with a sample-barcoded 5' primer and a J-beta primer mix. TCRdb re-derived calls from the 5' RACE reads in MiXCR, one entry per CDR3 protein. The sample holds around 850,000 distinct CDR3 sequences, 35% to 40% seen once. The sample comprised blood. These receptors all come from a man aged 18 to 29 in good health.

V gene TRBV7-3 combines with J gene TRBJ1-1; 8 bases are a match to TRBD1. Germline CDR1 is SGHTA and CDR2 is FQGTGA. The CDR3 loop spans 11 amino acids. V lost 10 bases and J lost 12; bases outside the gene matches: 10. CDR3: CAKPTGETTFF. The CDR3 nucleotides read TGTGCCAAACCGACAGGGGAGACTACTTTCTTT.

The rearrangement uses TRBV3-1 and TRBJ2-7; 9 bases align to TRBD2. Near its end, the DNA agrees better with TRBJ2-5, so the J call may be wrong. The germline CDR1 and CDR2 sequences are LGHDT and YNNKEL (reference sequence). The CDR3 contains 17 residues. The CDR3 DNA is TGTGCCAGCAGCCAAGATGGTAGCGGGGGCCACAAGAAGACCCAGTACTTC. Protein: CASSQDGSGGHKKTQYF.

The V and J genes are TRBV5-1 and TRBJ1-2, with D possibly being TRBD1 (5 bases). Germline V gene sequence: CDR1 SGHRS, CDR2 YFSETQ. This CDR3 contains 13 residues. The V end was cut by 0 bases, the J end by 7 bases, with 10 bases between. The DNA of the CDR3 is TGCGCCAGCAGCTTGGACAGGAGCGGTGGCTACACCTTC. It encodes CASSLDRSGGYTF.

The chain uses TRBV28 and TRBJ1-4; D ambiguous. The length of the CDR3 is 13 residues. V lost 8 bases and J 7 bases, leaving 14 bases between the germline ends. Per the germline V gene, CDR1 is MDHEN and CDR2 is SYDVKM. CDR3 amino acids: CASGEVAAEKLFF. Written as DNA, the CDR3 is TGTGCCAGCGGAGAGGTGGCGGCTGAAAAACTGTTTTTT.

On this clonotype: Germline is not matched at one junction end, which may reflect a read error. The chain carries TRBV12-3 or TRBV12-4 and TRBJ2-3; 11 nucleotides match TRBD2. The CDR3 is 15 residues long. The CDR3 DNA sequence: TGCGCCAGCAGCTTTAGCGGGGGGGCCGGAGATACGCAGTATTTT. Protein: CASSFSGGAGDTQYF.

This clonotype showed up just a few times. This chain links TRBV14 with TRBJ1-4, with D perhaps matching TRBD1 (6 bases). Trimming left V 4 bases short and J 6 bases short, with 18 bases between. Germline values: CDR1 SGHDN, CDR2 FVKESK. The CDR3 covers 16 residues. DNA of the CDR3: TGTGCCAGCAGCCGAACGGACAGAACGGTCGATGAAAAACTGTTTTTT. This codes for CASSRTDRTVDEKLFF.

This clonotype was detected only a few times. This sequence joins TRBV7-3 and TRBJ2-5; possibly TRBD1 for D (6 bases). In germline, CDR1 is SGHTA, CDR2 FQGTGA. Trimming took off 2 bases at V and 1 base at J, with 11 bases between the two ends. This CDR3 is 15 amino acids long. The CDR3 here is CASSLGGSLQETQYF. CDR3 coding DNA: TGTGCCAGCAGCTTAGGGGGCAGCCTCCAAGAGACCCAGTACTTC.

CDR3 amino acids: CSARGGGARTDTQYF. CDR3 nucleotide sequence: TGCAGTGCTAGAGGGGGGGGGGCCCGTACAGATACGCAGTATTTT. The V and J genes are TRBV20-1 and TRBJ2-3, with D possibly TRBD2 on 7 matching bases. The CDR3 length is 15 residues. The V end lost 1 base, the J end lost 3 bases, and 14 bases lay between the germline ends. The germline V gene has CDR1 DFQATT and CDR2 SNEGSKA (reference sequence).

The J gene is TRBJ2-1, the V gene TRBV7-3; no clear D gene. The CDR3 runs to 12 residues. V was cut by 4 bases and J by 6 bases, with 7 bases left in between. Looked up from germline, CDR1 is SGHTA and CDR2 is FQGTGA. As DNA, the CDR3 is TGTGCCAGCAGCTCGTTTGGCAATGAGCAGTTCTTC. Encoded protein: CASSSFGNEQFF.

The V gene is TRBV7-2, the J gene TRBJ2-5; D gene unclear. The CDR3 extends over 12 amino acids. Germline-derived CDR1 and CDR2 are SGHTA and FQGNSA. V lost 4 bases, J lost 6 bases, and 9 bases lay in between. CDR3 protein: CASSSSTKTQYF. As DNA, the CDR3 is TGTGCCAGCAGCTCCTCCACGAAGACCCAGTACTTC.

The genes are TRBV20-1 and TRBJ1-6; D might be TRBD1 (5 bases). The V end was cut by 0 bases, the J end by 10 bases, with 25 bases between. Germline V CDR1 and CDR2: DFQATT, SNEGSKA (reference sequence). The CDR3 has 18 amino acids. CDR3 nucleotides: TGCAGTGCTAGAGATGCGGGGCAGTCAACCCGGTTGGGGTCACCCCTCCACTTT. Amino acids: CSARDAGQSTRLGSPLHF.

This clonotype was seen more than once but under ten times. The chain is built from TRBV5-1 and TRBJ1-2; TRBD1 agrees at 7 bases. The germline V gene has CDR1 SGHRS and CDR2 YFSETQ. Losses at the gene ends were 4 bases for V and 1 base for J; bases not matched to a gene: 7. This CDR3 has 15 amino acids. CDR3 sequence (DNA): TGCGCCAGCAGCGACAGGGATCCCCTTAACTATGGCTACACCTTC. It encodes CASSDRDPLNYGYTF.

There are many counts of this clonotype. The chain employs TRBV12-3 or TRBV12-4 and TRBJ2-1; 11 bases are shared with TRBD2. V was pared by 6 bases and J by 8 bases, with 12 bases of the junction left unmatched. The CDR3 length is 16 residues. The CDR3: CASSPLLAGGFDEQFF. CDR3 nucleotide sequence: TGTGCCAGCAGCCCTCTCCTAGCGGGGGGCTTCGATGAGCAGTTCTTC.

The gene calls are TRBV5-5 and TRBJ1-1; D is uncertain. The CDR3 is made up of 12 amino acids. V lost 6 bases to trimming and J lost 5 bases, with 11 bases between them. CDR1 and CDR2 (germline): SGHKS, YYEKEE (reference sequence). CDR3 sequence reads: CASTDTGTEAFF. The CDR3 DNA reads TGTGCCAGCACCGACACGGGGACTGAAGCTTTCTTT.

The rearrangement uses TRBV12-3 or TRBV12-4 and TRBJ2-1, with TRBD1 matching 7 bases. V lost 1 base, J lost 8 bases, and 11 bases stayed unmatched. The CDR3 consists of 16 residues. CDR3 DNA sequence: TGTGCCAGCAGTTTAGGGACAGGTGGGGTAGTCGATGAGCAGTTCTTC. This translates into CASSLGTGGVVDEQFF.

In this sample, this clonotype turned up a few times. The chain combines TRBV12-3 or TRBV12-4 with TRBJ1-1; D may be TRBD1 (6 bases). V shed 6 bases and J shed 5 bases, with 19 bases lying between them. The CDR3 totals 15 residues. The CDR3 region is CASSLTSYRDTEAFF. The CDR3 DNA follows: TGTGCCAGCAGCCTTACATCTTACAGGGATACTGAAGCTTTCTTT.

V and J are TRBV6-1 and TRBJ1-4, with unresolved D. The CDR3 has 15 residues. Germline V lookup: CDR1 MNHNS, CDR2 SASEGT. The V end was cut by 6 bases, the J end by 8 bases, with 19 bases between. This CDR3 reads CASRRRMEVKEKLFF. As DNA, the CDR3 is TGTGCCAGCAGAAGAAGGATGGAAGTTAAGGAAAAACTGTTTTTT.

The chain employs TRBV5-6 and TRBJ1-4; D remains ambiguous. The germline V gene has CDR1 SGHDT and CDR2 YYEEEE. The V end lost 4 bases, the J end lost 0 bases, and 10 bases lay between the germline ends. This CDR3 is 15 amino acids long. The CDR3 DNA sequence: TGTGCCAGCAGCCATAGAGATGCAACTAATGAAAAACTGTTTTTT. As protein: CASSHRDATNEKLFF.

This clonotype showed up just once. A read error is possible here, since a much larger clone lies one base away. The chain uses TRBV10-3 and TRBJ2-1; 12 bases match TRBD2. TRBJ2-7 explains the end of the DNA better; the J call may be wrong. Germline V lookup: CDR1 ENHRY, CDR2 SYGVKD. This CDR3 contains 13 residues. CDR3 coding DNA: TGTGCCACCCGGACTAGCGGGGCTGATGAGCAGTACTTC. Encoded protein: CATRTSGADEQYF.

This sequence joins TRBV24-1 and TRBJ2-3; perhaps TRBD2 as D (5 bases). The CDR3 is made up of 16 amino acids. Germline CDR1 reads KGHDR; CDR2 reads SFDVKD. Trimming left V 5 bases short and J 2 bases short, with 16 bases between. Here the CDR3 DNA reads TGTGCCACCAGTGCTCCCGAAGCGGACTTCACAGATACGCAGTATTTT. This codes for CATSAPEADFTDTQYF.

The V gene is TRBV14, the J gene TRBJ2-1; 7 bases map to TRBD2. V lost 0 bases, J lost 5 bases, and 13 bases stayed unmatched. This CDR3 comprises 18 residues. The germline V gene encodes CDR1 SGHDN and CDR2 FVKESK. The CDR3 region is CASSQEVRASGLDNEQFF. The DNA of the CDR3 is TGTGCCAGCAGCCAAGAGGTCCGGGCGTCCGGACTAGACAATGAGCAGTTCTTC.

This clonotype was seen at least ten times. The chain links TRBV27 to TRBJ2-7; D may be TRBD2 (6 bases). The CDR3 has 16 residues. V was shortened by 2 bases and J by 1 base, with 15 bases between the two germline ends. Germline values: CDR1 MNHEY, CDR2 SMNVEV (reference sequence). The CDR3 coding sequence is TGTGCCAGCAGTTTAAGCCCTGGGAGGTCATCCTACGAGCAGTACTTC. Translation: CASSLSPGRSSYEQYF.

A single count supports this clonotype. CDR3 nucleotide sequence: TGTGCCCGCTACAAAAGACAATTTCTGGGTGGCTACACCTTC. Translating it yields CARYKRQFLGGYTF. The V gene is TRBV12-3 or TRBV12-4, the J gene TRBJ1-2; D is unresolved. V lost 11 bases and J 7 bases, leaving 23 bases between the germline ends. The CDR3 runs 14 residues.

The J gene is TRBJ1-2, the V gene TRBV27; 12 bases align to TRBD1. This CDR3 has 16 residues. The germline V gene has CDR1 MNHEY and CDR2 SMNVEV (reference sequence). The junction had 6 bases not matched to a gene; V was cut back by 2 bases and J by 5 bases. The CDR3 region is CASSLAGTGGGYGYTF. In DNA form, the CDR3 reads TGTGCCAGCAGTTTAGCCGGGACAGGGGGCGGATATGGCTACACCTTC.

V and J are TRBV20-1 and TRBJ2-1; 15 bases are a match to TRBD2. CDR3 length: 16 residues. Germline values: CDR1 DFQATT, CDR2 SNEGSKA (reference sequence). With 2 bases clipped from V and 6 bases from J, the junction kept 5 bases outside the gene matches. CDR3 protein: CSARSRTSGGGNEQFF. For the CDR3, the DNA is TGCAGTGCTAGATCTAGGACTAGCGGGGGGGGCAATGAGCAGTTCTTC.

V gene TRBV29-1 combines with J gene TRBJ2-5; D is perhaps TRBD2 (6 bases). The CDR3 is made up of 13 amino acids. CDR1 is SQVTM, CDR2 ANQGSEA, per germline. Trimming pared 3 bases from V and 2 bases from J, leaving 10 bases between. This CDR3 reads CSVETSGQETQYF. CDR3 nucleotide sequence: TGCAGCGTTGAGACGAGCGGGCAAGAGACCCAGTACTTC.

This chain connects TRBV9 to TRBJ1-1; D is uncertain. The V end was cut by 1 base, the J end by 4 bases, with 17 bases between. The CDR3 has 16 residues. CDR1 and CDR2 from the germline V gene are SGDLS and YYNGEE. As DNA, the CDR3 is TGTGCCAGCAGCGTATTGTCAGCTAACACGGGCACTGAAGCTTTCTTT. Translated, it gives CASSVLSANTGTEAFF.

The chain is built from TRBV7-9 and TRBJ2-7; D is undetermined. Germline loops: CDR1 SEHNR, CDR2 FQNEAQ (reference sequence). This CDR3 region has 14 residues. V was trimmed by 2 bases and J by 2 bases, leaving 10 bases between them. The CDR3 nucleotides are TGTGCCAGCAGCTTAAGTATAATAGCCTACGAGCAGTACTTC. Translation: CASSLSIIAYEQYF.

This clonotype was seen a few times. CDR3 protein: CAISEAQGGTEAFF. The CDR3 DNA is TGTGCCATCAGTGAAGCACAGGGAGGCACTGAAGCTTTCTTT. This chain uses TRBV10-3 with TRBJ1-1; tentative D call: TRBD1 (6 bases). With 3 bases removed from V and 4 bases from J, the gap between germline ends came to 12 bases. The CDR3 is made up of 14 amino acids. Germline-derived CDR1 and CDR2 are ENHRY and SYGVKD.